A selection of T cell receptor beta chains follows, all from one sample in a study of blood T cell repertoires in COVID-19. TCRdb's copy holds only in-frame clones and misses some; the assay was immunoSEQ multiplex PCR. The sample gives about 67,000 clones, about 90% of which show up once; around 5.3% is in the top ten. The material sequenced was peripheral blood. Receptors were obtained from a man in his fifties with active COVID-19. The CDR3 runs from the conserved cysteine through the conserved F or W. A D gene is named only where the DNA matches it firmly. The listing skips clone size in some rows; elsewhere it reads once, few, many or a size class.

cdr3_nt cdr3_aa d_call j_call v_call clone_size
TGTGCCTGGAGTAAGGCAGGGGGCGCTGGCTACACCTTC CAWSKAGGAGYTF TRBD1 TRBJ1-2 TRBV30 .
TGTGCCAGCAGCTTGGACGGACAGGGGAAGTACGAGCAGTACTTC CASSLDGQGKYEQYF TRBD1 TRBJ2-7 TRBV5-4 .
TGTGCCAGCAGCTTAGATAGCGGAGCGGGGTCCTACAATGAGCAGTTCTTC CASSLDSGAGSYNEQFF TRBD2 TRBJ2-1 TRBV11-3 .
TGTGCCAGCAGTCCCAGACAGGGGGCCTACTATGGCTACACCTTC CASSPRQGAYYGYTF TRBD1 TRBJ1-2 TRBV27 once
TGTGCCAGCAGTTTCAGTAATTACAATGAGCAGTTCTTC CASSFSNYNEQFF . TRBJ2-1 TRBV27 .
TGTGCCAGTAGTACCCTCCCGGGACAGGGATCGCCACCCCTCCACTTT CASSTLPGQGSPPLHF TRBD1 TRBJ1-6 TRBV19 .
TGTGCCAGCAGTTTAATCCTCAGTTACAATGAGCAGTTCTTC CASSLILSYNEQFF . TRBJ2-1 TRBV28 .
TGTGCCAGCAGCCCCCGCGGGGGAAGCACAGATACGCAGTATTTT CASSPRGGSTDTQYF TRBD2 TRBJ2-3 TRBV9 .
TGCGCCAGCAGCCAAGTTTTCGACAGCTCCTACGAGCAGTACTTC CASSQVFDSSYEQYF . TRBJ2-7 TRBV4-3 few
TGCGCCAGCAGCGAGGGACAACCGAAGGCCGGGGAGCTGTTTTTT CASSEGQPKAGELFF . TRBJ2-2 TRBV5-1 .
TGTGCCAGTAGTATTTGGGGGCGCGGAGGCTACACCTTC CASSIWGRGGYTF . TRBJ1-2 TRBV19 .
TGTGCCAGCAGCAAAGACAGGGCCACCGCCTATGGCTACACCTTC CASSKDRATAYGYTF . TRBJ1-2 TRBV21-1 .
TGTGCCAGCGGACAGGGTGGCTATGGCTACACCTTC CASGQGGYGYTF TRBD1 TRBJ1-2 TRBV12-3/TRBV12-4 .
TGTGCCTGGAGTGTTTCAGGGTACGGGGCCAACGTCCTGACTTTC CAWSVSGYGANVLTF . TRBJ2-6 TRBV30 .
TGCGCCAGCAGCACCGGGACAGGGGTTAACATTCAGTACTTC CASSTGTGVNIQYF TRBD1 TRBJ2-4 TRBV5-1 .
TGTGCCAGCAGTGAAAGAGAGGAAAAGAGGACCCAGTACTTC CASSEREEKRTQYF . TRBJ2-5 TRBV25-1 .
TGTGCCAGCAGTCCCCTCAGCGGGAGTTACAATGAGCAGTTCTTC CASSPLSGSYNEQFF TRBD2 TRBJ2-1 TRBV27 .
TGTGCCAGCAGCCCATACAGGGGGCCTTTTGATTTGGCTGAAGCTTTCTTT CASSPYRGPFDLAEAFF TRBD1 TRBJ1-1 TRBV5-6 .
TGCGCCAGCAGCCAATCAGAGAGGTCAGGGACAGGCAGCAGGGAGCAGTACTTC CASSQSERSGTGSREQYF TRBD1 TRBJ2-7 TRBV4-1 .
TGTGCCAGCTCACCCCCGGGACTAGACACAGATACGCAGTATTTT CASSPPGLDTDTQYF TRBD2 TRBJ2-3 TRBV18 .
TGTGCCAGCAGCATTAGCGGGAGGGCGGGCGAGCAGTACTTC CASSISGRAGEQYF TRBD2 TRBJ2-7 TRBV7-9 .
TGTGCCATCAGTGATGAGGGTGTACTAGTTTCCTACAATGAGCAGTTCTTC CAISDEGVLVSYNEQFF . TRBJ2-1 TRBV10-3 .